The rows below give T cell receptor beta chains drawn from one sample of a study of cytomegalovirus exposure and HLA in healthy donors. The repertoire was sequenced with immunoSEQ multiplex PCR; TCRdb's copy has only in-frame clones and lacks some. The sample includes around 31,000 clones, about 64% of them seen just once. Specimen: PBMCs. These TCRs come from a male donor in good health and CMV-seropositive. The CDR3 runs from the conserved cysteine through the conserved F or W. Fields, in order: CDR3 protein, CDR3 DNA, clone size, V gene, D gene, J gene. D genes are given only for firm matches. Size is stated for part of the rows, as once, few or many counts, or as a class when the clone is expanded.

CASSRQTPSYEQYF TGTGCCAGTAGTAGACAGACCCCCTCCTACGAGCAGTACTTC few TRBV19 - TRBJ2-7
CASSSGLAGGVEQFF TGTGCCAGCAGTTCGGGACTAGCGGGAGGTGTTGAGCAGTTCTTC - TRBV28 TRBD2 TRBJ2-1
CASSLTPGGYGYTF TGTGCCAGCAGTCTCACACCCGGGGGCTATGGCTACACCTTC - TRBV27 - TRBJ1-2
CASSWGTSGGGETQYF TGCGCCAGCAGCTGGGGGACTAGCGGGGGGGGCGAGACCCAGTACTTC - TRBV5-1 TRBD2 TRBJ2-5
CASRGAGYTF TGTGCCAGCAGAGGGGCTGGCTACACCTTC - TRBV6-5 - TRBJ1-2
CASSRTGDEQYF TGCGCCAGCAGCCGTACAGGGGACGAGCAGTACTTC few TRBV5-1 TRBD1 TRBJ2-7
CASSLARTGRITEAFF TGCGCCAGCAGCTTGGCCCGGACAGGGAGGATCACTGAAGCTTTCTTT - TRBV5-1 TRBD1 TRBJ1-1
CASSSQGTGGYEQYF TGTGCCAGCAGTTCGCAGGGGACAGGGGGCTACGAGCAGTACTTC - TRBV28 TRBD1 TRBJ2-7
CASSTGQGFPYGYTF TGTGCCAGCAGCACCGGACAGGGTTTCCCCTATGGCTACACCTTC - TRBV9 TRBD1 TRBJ1-2
CASSSDPGTGGSTF TGCGCCAGCAGCTCGGATCCCGGGACAGGGGGTTCCACCTTC - TRBV5-1 TRBD1 TRBJ1-2
CASSPGYNEQFF TGTGCCAGCAGCCCCGGCTACAATGAGCAGTTCTTC few TRBV9 - TRBJ2-1
CSVEPSASSGGLYNEQFF TGCAGCGTTGAGCCGTCAGCCTCTAGCGGGGGGCTCTACAATGAGCAGTTCTTC - TRBV29-1 TRBD2 TRBJ2-1
CASRSGVGVAFF TGTGCCAGCAGGTCAGGGGTAGGGGTGGCTTTCTTT - TRBV25-1 - TRBJ1-1
CASSPPIGGGTEAFF TGTGCCAGCAGCCCCCCGATCGGGGGAGGCACTGAAGCTTTCTTT few TRBV7-9 - TRBJ1-1
CATLKGGNTGELFF TGTGCCACCCTCAAAGGGGGGAACACCGGGGAGCTGTTTTTT - TRBV6-6 - TRBJ2-2
CASSIGQGYRYTF TGTGCCAGTAGTATTGGCCAGGGTTATCGCTACACCTTC - TRBV19 - TRBJ1-2
CATSRVSGWNEQFF TGTGCCACCAGCAGAGTATCGGGGTGGAATGAGCAGTTCTTC few TRBV15 - TRBJ2-1
CASSYSGTPTDTQYF TGTGCCAGCAGCTATTCGGGGACTCCAACAGATACGCAGTATTTT - TRBV7-9 - TRBJ2-3
CASSNRQNEKLFF TGTGCCAGCAGCAACCGACAGAATGAAAAACTGTTTTTT - TRBV11-3 - TRBJ1-4
CATSHGGDGANVLTF TGTGCCACCAGCCACGGGGGGGATGGGGCCAACGTCCTGACTTTC - TRBV15 TRBD2 TRBJ2-6
CASGFGPSNTEAFF TGTGCTAGTGGTTTTGGGCCATCGAACACTGAAGCTTTCTTT - TRBV12-5 - TRBJ1-1
CASSPYSYEQYF TGTGCCAGCAGCCCGTATAGCTACGAGCAGTACTTC few TRBV7-8 - TRBJ2-7
CASSELAGGGNTGELFF TGTGCCAGCAGTGAACTAGCGGGGGGAGGGAACACCGGGGAGCTGTTTTTT - TRBV6-1 TRBD2 TRBJ2-2
CASSPRGNPYQPQHF TGTGCCAGCAGCCCTCGGGGAAACCCCTATCAGCCCCAGCATTTT - TRBV28 - TRBJ1-5
CASSQAFVTSGSYEQYF TGTGCCAGCAGCCAAGCGTTTGTGACTAGCGGCTCCTACGAGCAGTACTTC - TRBV4-2 TRBD2 TRBJ2-7